The clone carrying this T cell receptor (beta chain) was recorded at least ten times. Amplified TCR beta CDR3 regions derived from RNA transcripts. A set of HTBI primers served as the primers for a first-round RT-PCR of the TCR CDR3. TCRdb re-analysed the multiplex PCR reads in MiXCR, keeping a single row per CDR3 protein. The sample shows about 560,000 distinct CDR3 sequences, 15% to 20% of them seen only once. The sample is drawn from a study of T cells in Graves' hyperthyroidism and ophthalmopathy. Trimming cost V 2 bases and J 2 bases, with 5 bases left between them. Germline V gene data show CDR1 as SGHTA and CDR2 as FQGNSA. The CDR3 has 13 residues.

The sequencing sample was made of blood. This receptor was obtained from a woman under 30 with Graves' hyperthyroidism. The chain has TRBV7-2 and TRBJ2-3, with D unclear. CDR3 residues: CASSLPYTDTQYF. DNA for the CDR3: TGTGCCAGCAGCTTACCGTACACAGATACGCAGTATTTT. Variable domain in full (rest from reference TRBV7-2 and TRBJ2-3): GAGVSQSPSNKVTEKGKDVELRCDPISGHTALYWYRQSLGQGLEFLIYFQGNSAPDKSGLPSDRFSAERTGGSVSTLTIQRTQQEDSAVYLCASSLPYTDTQYFGPGTRLTVL.